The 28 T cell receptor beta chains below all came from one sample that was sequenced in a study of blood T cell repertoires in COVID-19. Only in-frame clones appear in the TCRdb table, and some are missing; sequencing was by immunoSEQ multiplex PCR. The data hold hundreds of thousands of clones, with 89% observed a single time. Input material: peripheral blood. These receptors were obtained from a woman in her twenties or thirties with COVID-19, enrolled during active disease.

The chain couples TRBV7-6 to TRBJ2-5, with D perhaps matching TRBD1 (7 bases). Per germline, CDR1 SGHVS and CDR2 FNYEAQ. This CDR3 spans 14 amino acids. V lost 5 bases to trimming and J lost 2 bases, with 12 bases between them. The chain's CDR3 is CASSRGTAQETQYF. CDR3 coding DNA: TGTGCCAGCAGCCGGGGGACAGCTCAAGAGACCCAGTACTTC.

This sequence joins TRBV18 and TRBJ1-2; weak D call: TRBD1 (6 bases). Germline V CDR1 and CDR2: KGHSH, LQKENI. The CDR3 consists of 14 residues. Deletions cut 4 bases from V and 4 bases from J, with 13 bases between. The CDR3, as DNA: TGTGCCAGCTCACAACAAGGGGGGGCCTATGGCTACACCTTC. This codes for CASSQQGGAYGYTF.

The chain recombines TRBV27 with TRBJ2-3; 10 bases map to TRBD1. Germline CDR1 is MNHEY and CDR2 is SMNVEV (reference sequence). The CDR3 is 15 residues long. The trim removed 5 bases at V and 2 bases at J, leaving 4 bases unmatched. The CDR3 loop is CASSGTGVPTDTQYF. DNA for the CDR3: TGTGCCAGCAGTGGGACAGGGGTCCCCACAGATACGCAGTATTTT.

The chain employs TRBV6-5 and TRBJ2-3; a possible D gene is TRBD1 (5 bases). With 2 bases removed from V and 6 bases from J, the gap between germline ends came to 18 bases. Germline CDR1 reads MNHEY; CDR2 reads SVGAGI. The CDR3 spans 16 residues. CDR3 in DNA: TGTGCCAGCAGTTACCAACTCGATAATACAGGCGATACGCAGTATTTT. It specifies CASSYQLDNTGDTQYF.

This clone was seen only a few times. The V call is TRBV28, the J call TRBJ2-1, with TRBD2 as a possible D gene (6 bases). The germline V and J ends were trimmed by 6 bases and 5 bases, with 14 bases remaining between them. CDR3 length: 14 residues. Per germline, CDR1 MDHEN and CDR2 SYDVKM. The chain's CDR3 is CASRKPLANNEQFF. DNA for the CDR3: TGTGCCAGCAGGAAACCCCTAGCGAACAATGAGCAGTTCTTC. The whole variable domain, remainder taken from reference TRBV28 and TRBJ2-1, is DVKVTQSSRYLVKRTGEKVFLECVQDMDHENMFWYRQDPGLGLRLIYFSYDVKMKEKGDIPEGYSVSREKKERFSLILESASTNQTSMYLCASRKPLANNEQFFGPGTRLTVL.

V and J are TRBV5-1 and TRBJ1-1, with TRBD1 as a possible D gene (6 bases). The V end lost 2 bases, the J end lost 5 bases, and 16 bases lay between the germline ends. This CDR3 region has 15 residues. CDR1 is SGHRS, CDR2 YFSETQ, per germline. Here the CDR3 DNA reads TGCGCCAGCAGCTTTCAGTCAACAGGGATGACTGAAGCTTTCTTT. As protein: CASSFQSTGMTEAFF.

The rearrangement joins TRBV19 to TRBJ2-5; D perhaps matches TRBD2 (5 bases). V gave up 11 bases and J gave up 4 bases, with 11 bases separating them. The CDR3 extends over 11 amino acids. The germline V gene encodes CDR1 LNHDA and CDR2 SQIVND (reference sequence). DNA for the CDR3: TGTGCCGGTGAGGGTGGAGAGACCCAGTACTTC. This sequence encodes CAGEGGETQYF.

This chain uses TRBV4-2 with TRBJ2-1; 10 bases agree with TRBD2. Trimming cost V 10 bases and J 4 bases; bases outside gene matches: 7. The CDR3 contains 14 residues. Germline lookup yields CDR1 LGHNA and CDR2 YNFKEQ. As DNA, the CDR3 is TGTGCCACACATAGCGGGGGGCGATACAATGAGCAGTTCTTC. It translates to CATHSGGRYNEQFF.

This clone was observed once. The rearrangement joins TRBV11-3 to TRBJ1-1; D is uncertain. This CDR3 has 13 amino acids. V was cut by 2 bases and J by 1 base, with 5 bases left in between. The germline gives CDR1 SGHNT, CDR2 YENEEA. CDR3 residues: CASSLQENTEAFF. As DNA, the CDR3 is TGTGCCAGCAGCTTACAGGAGAACACTGAAGCTTTCTTT.

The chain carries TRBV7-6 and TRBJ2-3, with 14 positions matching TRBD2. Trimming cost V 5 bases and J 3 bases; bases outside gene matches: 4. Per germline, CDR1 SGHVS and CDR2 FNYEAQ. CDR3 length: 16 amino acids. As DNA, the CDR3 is TGTGCCAGCAGCACGAGACTAGCGGGAGGGACAGATACGCAGTATTTT. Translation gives CASSTRLAGGTDTQYF.

The CDR3 DNA reads as TGTGCCAGCAGTTGGGGGCGTAATTCACCCCTCCACTTT. The encoded protein is CASSWGRNSPLHF. V and J are TRBV6-5 and TRBJ1-6; the D gene is possibly TRBD1 (6 bases). CDR1 is MNHEY and CDR2 is SVGAGI in the germline V gene. This CDR3 has 13 amino acids. V dropped 4 bases and J dropped 6 bases, with 7 bases sitting between them.

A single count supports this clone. The CDR3 sequence: CASSLDFNTGELFF. CDR3 DNA: TGTGCCAGCAGCTTAGACTTCAACACCGGGGAGCTGTTTTTT. The V gene is TRBV11-2, the J gene TRBJ2-2; D unclear. The CDR3 has 14 residues. The ends were cut back, 0 bases at V and 2 bases at J, with 4 bases in the middle. Germline loops: CDR1 SGHAT, CDR2 FQNNGV.

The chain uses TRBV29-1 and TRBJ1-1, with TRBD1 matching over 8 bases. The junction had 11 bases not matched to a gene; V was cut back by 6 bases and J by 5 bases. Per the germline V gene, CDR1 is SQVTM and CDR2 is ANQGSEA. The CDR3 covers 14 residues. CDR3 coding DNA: TGCAGCGTCGGTCCCGGACAGGGTCGAACTGAAGCTTTCTTT. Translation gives CSVGPGQGRTEAFF.

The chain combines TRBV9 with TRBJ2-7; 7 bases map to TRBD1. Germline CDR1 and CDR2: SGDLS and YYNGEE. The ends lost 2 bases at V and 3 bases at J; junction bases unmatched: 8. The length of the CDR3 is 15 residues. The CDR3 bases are TGTGCCAGCAGCGTGGGACAGCTAATGGACTACGAGCAGTACTTC. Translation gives CASSVGQLMDYEQYF.

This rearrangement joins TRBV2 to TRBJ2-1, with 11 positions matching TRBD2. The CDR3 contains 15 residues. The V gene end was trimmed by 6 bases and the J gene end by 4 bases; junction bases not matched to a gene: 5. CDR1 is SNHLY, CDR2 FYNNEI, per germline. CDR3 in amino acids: CASRTGLAEYNEQFF. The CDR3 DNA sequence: TGTGCCAGCAGAACGGGACTAGCGGAATACAATGAGCAGTTCTTC. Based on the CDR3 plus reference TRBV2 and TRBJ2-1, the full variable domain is EPEVTQTPSHQVTQMGQEVILRCVPISNHLYFYWYRQILGQKVEFLVSFYNNEISEKSEIFDDQFSVERPDGSNFTLKIRSTKLEDSAMYFCASRTGLAEYNEQFFGPGTRLTVL.

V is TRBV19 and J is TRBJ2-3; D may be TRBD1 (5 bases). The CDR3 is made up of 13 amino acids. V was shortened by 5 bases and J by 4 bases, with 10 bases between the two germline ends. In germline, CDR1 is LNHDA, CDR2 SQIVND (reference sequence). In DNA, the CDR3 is TGTGCCAGTAGTCCCTTAGGGGCAGATACGCAGTATTTT. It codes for CASSPLGADTQYF.

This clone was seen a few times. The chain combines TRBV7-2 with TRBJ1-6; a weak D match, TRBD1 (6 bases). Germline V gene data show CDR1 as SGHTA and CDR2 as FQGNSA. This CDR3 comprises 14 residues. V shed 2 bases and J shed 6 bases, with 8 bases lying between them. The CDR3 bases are TGTGCCAGCAGCTTACACAGGGTTAATTCACCCCTCCACTTT. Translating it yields CASSLHRVNSPLHF.

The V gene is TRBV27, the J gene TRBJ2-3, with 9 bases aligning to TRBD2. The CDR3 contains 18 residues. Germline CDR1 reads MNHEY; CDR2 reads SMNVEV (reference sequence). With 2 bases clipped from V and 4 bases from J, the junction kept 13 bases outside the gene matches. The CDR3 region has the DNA TGTGCCAGCAGTTTACCCCCTGGTAGCGGGAGATTGTCAGATACGCAGTATTTT. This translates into CASSLPPGSGRLSDTQYF.

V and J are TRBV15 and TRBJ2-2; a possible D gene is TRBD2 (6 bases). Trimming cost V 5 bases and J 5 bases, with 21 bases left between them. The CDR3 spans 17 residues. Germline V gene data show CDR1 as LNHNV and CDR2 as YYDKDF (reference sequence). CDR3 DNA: TGTGCCACCAGCCTCGATTTGGGCAGGGAGGTAACCGGGGAGCTGTTTTTT. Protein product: CATSLDLGREVTGELFF.

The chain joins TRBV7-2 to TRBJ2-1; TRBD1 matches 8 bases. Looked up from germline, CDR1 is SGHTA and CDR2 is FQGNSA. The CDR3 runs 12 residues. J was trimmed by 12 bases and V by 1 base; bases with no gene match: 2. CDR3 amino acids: CASSLGTGRQFF. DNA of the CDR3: TGTGCCAGCAGCTTAGGGACAGGGAGGCAGTTCTTC.

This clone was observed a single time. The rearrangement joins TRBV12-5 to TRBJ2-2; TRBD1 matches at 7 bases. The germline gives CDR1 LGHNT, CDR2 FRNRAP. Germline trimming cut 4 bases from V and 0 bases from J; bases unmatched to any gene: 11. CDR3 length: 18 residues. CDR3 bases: TGTGCTAGTGGTTGGAATCCGAGACAGGGCCCGAACACCGGGGAGCTGTTTTTT. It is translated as CASGWNPRQGPNTGELFF.

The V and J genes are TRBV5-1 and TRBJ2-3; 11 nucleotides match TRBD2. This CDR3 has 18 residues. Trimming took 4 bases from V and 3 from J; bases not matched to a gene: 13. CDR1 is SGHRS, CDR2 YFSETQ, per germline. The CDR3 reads CASSLQGISGGVTDTQYF. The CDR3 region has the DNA TGCGCCAGCAGCCTTCAAGGAATTAGCGGGGGGGTTACAGATACGCAGTATTTT.

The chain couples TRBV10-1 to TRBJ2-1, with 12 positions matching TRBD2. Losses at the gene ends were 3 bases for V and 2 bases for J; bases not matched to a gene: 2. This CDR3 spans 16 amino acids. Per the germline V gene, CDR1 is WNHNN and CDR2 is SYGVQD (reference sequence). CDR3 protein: CASSELAGGPYNEQFF. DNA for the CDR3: TGCGCCAGCAGTGAACTAGCGGGAGGTCCCTACAATGAGCAGTTCTTC.

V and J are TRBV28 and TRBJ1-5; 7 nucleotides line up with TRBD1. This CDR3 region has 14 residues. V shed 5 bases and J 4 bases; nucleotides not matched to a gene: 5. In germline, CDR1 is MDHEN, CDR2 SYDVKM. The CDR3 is CASSPTGSNQPQHF. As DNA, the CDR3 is TGTGCCAGCAGTCCGACAGGGAGTAATCAGCCCCAGCATTTT.

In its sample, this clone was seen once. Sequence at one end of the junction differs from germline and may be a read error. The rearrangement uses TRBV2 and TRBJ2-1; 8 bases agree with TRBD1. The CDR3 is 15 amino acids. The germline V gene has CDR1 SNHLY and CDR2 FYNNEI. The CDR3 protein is CASRTGQASSNEQFF. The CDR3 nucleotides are TGTGCCAGCAGGACGGGACAGGCCTCCTCCAATGAGCAGTTCTTC.

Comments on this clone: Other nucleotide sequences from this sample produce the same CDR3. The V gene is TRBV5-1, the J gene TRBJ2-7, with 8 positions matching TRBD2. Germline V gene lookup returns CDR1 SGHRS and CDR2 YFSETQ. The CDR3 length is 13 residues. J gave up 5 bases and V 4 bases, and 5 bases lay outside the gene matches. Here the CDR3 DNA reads TGCGCCAGCAGCCCGGGGACTAGTCACGAGCAGTACTTC. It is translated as CASSPGTSHEQYF.

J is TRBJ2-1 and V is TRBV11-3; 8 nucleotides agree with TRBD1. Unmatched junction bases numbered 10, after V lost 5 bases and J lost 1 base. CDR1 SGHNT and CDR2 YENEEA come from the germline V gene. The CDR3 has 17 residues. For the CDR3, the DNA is TGTGCCAGCAGCCTCCACGGACAGGGCGATTCCTACAATGAGCAGTTCTTC. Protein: CASSLHGQGDSYNEQFF.

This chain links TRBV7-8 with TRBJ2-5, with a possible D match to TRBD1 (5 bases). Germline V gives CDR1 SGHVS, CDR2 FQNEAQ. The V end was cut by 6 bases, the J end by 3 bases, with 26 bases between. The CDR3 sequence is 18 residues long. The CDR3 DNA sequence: TGTGCCAGCAGGGACCTCACCTTGACAGCACCGGTTGAAGAGACCCAGTACTTC. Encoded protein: CASRDLTLTAPVEETQYF.